This entry lists 31 T cell receptor beta chains sequenced from one sample in a study of T cell changes during pregnancy in multiple sclerosis. The data were produced by immunoSEQ multiplex PCR, yet TCRdb's version contains in-frame clones alone and is incomplete. The data contain tens of thousands of clones, approximately 90% of them seen just once; the ten biggest clones take up about 1.2%. The specimen comprised peripheral blood, sampled before pregnancy. The receptors here all came from a female donor with multiple sclerosis, enrolled in a pregnancy study.

Regarding this clone: At one end, the junction sequence differs from germline, possibly due to a read error. The chain links TRBV2 to TRBJ1-6, with D hard to call. Germline lookup yields CDR1 SNHLY and CDR2 FYNNEI. CDR3 length: 11 amino acids. CDR3 coding DNA: TGTGCCAGCCGGTACGATTCGCCCCTCCACTTT. It specifies CASRYDSPLHF.

Note on this clone: The junction departs from germline at one end; a sequencing error may be responsible. The sample has other DNA sequences that encode this CDR3 too. This chain joins TRBV7-9 and TRBJ2-7; 12 nucleotides align to TRBD1. The V gene's germline CDR1 is SEHNR and CDR2 FQNEAQ (reference sequence). The CDR3 is 14 amino acids. CDR3 amino acids: CASSLGQGAYEQYF. The CDR3 DNA reads as TGTGCCAGCAGCTTGGGACAGGGGGCCTACGAGCAATACTTC.

The chain is built from TRBV19 and TRBJ2-5; 9 nucleotides line up with TRBD1. Losses at the gene ends were 3 bases for V and 4 bases for J; bases not matched to a gene: 6. The CDR3 spans 15 residues. Germline CDR1 and CDR2: LNHDA and SQIVND (reference sequence). CDR3 protein: CASSIGQGPGETQYF. DNA for the CDR3: TGTGCCAGTAGTATCGGACAGGGGCCGGGAGAGACCCAGTACTTC.

The genes are TRBV6-6 and TRBJ1-5, with 8 bases fitting TRBD1. The J segment lost 8 bases and the V segment lost 10 bases, leaving 10 bases of the junction unmatched. The germline V gene encodes CDR1 MNHNY and CDR2 SVGAGI (reference sequence). This CDR3 has 13 amino acids. CDR3 bases: TGTGCCATTTGCCAGGGGGCAGGGGAGCCCCAGCATTTT. Protein product: CAICQGAGEPQHF.

The chain combines TRBV28 with TRBJ2-3; 8 positions match TRBD1. Losses at the gene ends were 8 bases for V and 3 bases for J; bases not matched to a gene: 7. This CDR3 has 14 amino acids. CDR1 is MDHEN and CDR2 is SYDVKM in the germline V gene. In nucleotides, the CDR3 is TGTGCCAGCGTATCGGGACAGGATACAGATACGCAGTATTTT. As protein: CASVSGQDTDTQYF.

The table lists this clone with a few counts. This chain joins TRBV7-6 and TRBJ2-3; 12 nucleotides line up with TRBD2. V shed 4 bases, J shed 0 bases, and the junction held 8 bases outside the gene matches. The CDR3 length is 18 residues. Germline CDR1 reads SGHVS; CDR2 reads FNYEAQ. As DNA, the CDR3 is TGTGCCAGCAGCTCCCACCTAGCGGGAGGGATGAGCACAGATACGCAGTATTTT. It codes for CASSSHLAGGMSTDTQYF.

The V gene is TRBV7-6, the J gene TRBJ2-3, with TRBD1 matching 11 bases. J lost 3 bases, V lost 1 base, and 6 bases had no gene match. Germline V gene data show CDR1 as SGHVS and CDR2 as FNYEAQ. The CDR3 is 17 amino acids. The CDR3 region has the DNA TGTGCCAGCAGCTTAGGAAGAGGACAGGGGGCAACAGATACGCAGTATTTT. This sequence encodes CASSLGRGQGATDTQYF.

The CDR3 DNA is TGTGCCAGTAGTAATCCGGCCGGAGCGCAGTATTTT. Encoded protein: CASSNPAGAQYF. The V and J genes are TRBV19 and TRBJ2-3; D gene unclear. Trimming pared 4 bases from V and 10 bases from J, leaving 12 bases between. This CDR3 has 12 amino acids. Germline assignment: CDR1 LNHDA and CDR2 SQIVND (reference sequence). Supplemented by reference TRBV19 and TRBJ2-3, the full variable domain reads DGGITQSPKYLFRKEGQNVTLSCEQNLNHDAMYWYRQDPGQGLRLIYYSQIVNDFQKGDIAEGYSVSREKKESFPLTVTSAQKNPTAFYLCASSNPAGAQYFGPGTRLTVL.

V and J are TRBV27 and TRBJ1-5, with TRBD1 matching over 7 bases. Germline V gene lookup returns CDR1 MNHEY and CDR2 SMNVEV (reference sequence). CDR3 length: 13 residues. V lost 5 bases to trimming and J lost 4 bases; unmatched junction nucleotides: 2. DNA for the CDR3: TGTGCCAGCAGTCAGGGACAGAATCAGCCCCAGCATTTT. Protein sequence: CASSQGQNQPQHF.

The V gene is TRBV27, the J gene TRBJ1-3, with TRBD1 matching over 12 bases. V lost 5 bases, J lost 3 bases, and 11 bases stayed unmatched. From germline, CDR1 is MNHEY and CDR2 SMNVEV (reference sequence). The CDR3 runs to 18 residues. The CDR3, as DNA: TGTGCCAGCAGTCCCTACGCCGGGACAGGGGGCTTTGGAAACACCATATATTTT. Its protein product is CASSPYAGTGGFGNTIYF.

The chain uses TRBV30 and TRBJ2-2; 10 bases are a match to TRBD2. Unmatched junction bases numbered 13, after V lost 0 bases and J lost 6 bases. The CDR3 length is 18 residues. Germline V gene data show CDR1 as GTSNPN and CDR2 as SVGIG (reference sequence). The CDR3 sequence: CAWSVLLAGEGGAGELFF. The CDR3 DNA follows: TGTGCCTGGAGTGTACTTCTAGCGGGAGAGGGGGGCGCCGGGGAGCTGTTTTTT.

The chain combines TRBV7-2 with TRBJ2-1; 9 bases are shared with TRBD2. Germline loops: CDR1 SGHTA, CDR2 FQGNSA. Trimming at V came to 5 bases and at J to 5 bases, leaving 10 bases not matched to a gene. The length of the CDR3 is 16 residues. This CDR3 reads CASSNSLAGLNNEQFF. The CDR3 bases are TGTGCCAGCAGCAACTCACTAGCGGGCCTTAACAATGAGCAGTTCTTC.

This chain joins TRBV6-1 and TRBJ1-6; no reliable D call. CDR3 size: 12 residues. V was cut by 8 bases and J by 3 bases, with 5 bases left in between. Looked up from germline, CDR1 is MNHNS and CDR2 is SASEGT. CDR3 sequence (DNA): TGTGCCAGCCAGGTCTATAATTCACCCCTCCACTTT. Amino acid sequence: CASQVYNSPLHF.

V gene TRBV5-4 combines with J gene TRBJ1-2; D remains unclear. The CDR3 has 13 residues. Germline V gives CDR1 SGHNT, CDR2 YYREEE (reference sequence). Deletions cut 0 bases from V and 8 bases from J, with 11 bases between. This CDR3 is CASSLEVGYGYTF. CDR3 nucleotides: TGTGCCAGCAGCTTGGAGGTGGGCTACGGCTACACCTTC. Using reference TRBV5-4 and TRBJ1-2 for the parts outside the CDR3, the full variable domain is ETGVTQSPTHLIKTRGQQVTLRCSSQSGHNTVSWYQQALGQGPQFIFQYYREEENGRGNFPPRFSGLQFPNYSSELNVNALELDDSALYLCASSLEVGYGYTFGSGTRLTVV.

In nucleotides, the CDR3 is TGCGCCAGCAGCTTGGACCCATACGGGGGGGCCGGGGAGCTGTTTTTT. Translated: CASSLDPYGGAGELFF. This chain connects TRBV5-1 to TRBJ2-2; 8 nucleotides agree with TRBD2. The CDR3 has 16 amino acids. CDR1 is SGHRS and CDR2 is YFSETQ in the germline V gene. V was clipped by 0 bases and J by 6 bases; unmatched bases: 7.

This clone showed up just once. The chain is built from TRBV11-2 and TRBJ2-1; TRBD2 matches at 8 bases. Per germline, CDR1 SGHAT and CDR2 FQNNGV. The CDR3 contains 16 residues. Unmatched junction bases numbered 10, after V lost 1 base and J lost 8 bases. The CDR3: CASSLALAEGGHEQFF. In DNA, the CDR3 is TGTGCCAGCAGCTTAGCACTAGCGGAGGGGGGCCATGAGCAGTTCTTC.

The V and J genes are TRBV25-1 and TRBJ2-7; a weak D match, TRBD2 (5 bases). Germline V gives CDR1 MGHDK, CDR2 SYGVNS. V was clipped by 1 base and J by 4 bases, with 14 bases between them. The CDR3 is 15 amino acids. CDR3 amino acids: CASSESEGSGYEQYF. The CDR3 coding sequence is TGTGCCAGCAGTGAATCAGAAGGGTCGGGGTACGAGCAGTACTTC.

This sequence joins TRBV10-1 and TRBJ2-2, with a weak D call TRBD2 (6 bases). The germline V and J ends were trimmed by 6 bases and 3 bases, with 11 bases remaining between them. The CDR3 extends over 14 amino acids. From germline, CDR1 is WNHNN and CDR2 SYGVQD (reference sequence). CDR3 sequence reads: CASSDGTYTGELFF. The CDR3 DNA sequence: TGCGCCAGCAGCGATGGGACTTACACCGGGGAGCTGTTTTTT.

The J gene is TRBJ1-1, the V gene TRBV6-5; D is ambiguous. Trimming removed 2 bases at V and 7 bases at J, with 11 bases between. Germline V gives CDR1 MNHEY, CDR2 SVGAGI. The CDR3 has 13 amino acids. The CDR3 DNA sequence: TGTGCCAGCAGTTACGGTACAGATCTTGAAGCTTTCTTT. It codes for CASSYGTDLEAFF.

The rearrangement uses TRBV21-1 and TRBJ1-1; the table's D call, TRBD1, has no DNA check behind it. TRBV21-1 counts as a pseudogene. The CDR3 extends over 15 amino acids. DNA for the CDR3: TGTGCCAGCAGCAAAGAGGTACAGGGGTATACTGAAGCTTTCTTT. Its protein product is CASSKEVQGYTEAFF.

This clone was detected only once. The rearrangement links TRBV7-9 to TRBJ2-6; tentatively, D is TRBD2 (6 bases). Germline V gene data show CDR1 as SEHNR and CDR2 as FQNEAQ (reference sequence). V shed 6 bases and J shed 0 bases, with 15 bases lying between them. This CDR3 is built from 17 residues. The CDR3 bases are TGTGCCAGCAGTCCGACGGGAGTCCTCTCTGGGGCCAACGTCCTGACTTTC. It yields the protein CASSPTGVLSGANVLTF.

There are a few counts of this clone. J is TRBJ1-4 and V is TRBV19; TRBD1 matches at 8 bases. Germline loops: CDR1 LNHDA, CDR2 SQIVND (reference sequence). The CDR3 spans 14 residues. V shed 3 bases, J shed 8 bases, and the junction held 5 bases outside the gene matches. CDR3 in amino acids: CASSIDRGDEKLFF. The CDR3 bases are TGTGCCAGTAGTATCGACAGGGGTGACGAAAAACTGTTTTTT.

This chain connects TRBV7-2 to TRBJ2-7; D may be TRBD1 (6 bases). Trimming cost V 2 bases and J 3 bases, with 11 bases left between them. Germline V gives CDR1 SGHTA, CDR2 FQGNSA. The length of the CDR3 is 14 residues. CDR3 amino acids: CASSLTPRGYEQYF. Written as DNA, the CDR3 is TGTGCCAGCAGCTTAACTCCCAGGGGCTACGAGCAGTACTTC.

This chain connects TRBV11-2 to TRBJ2-1; D remains ambiguous. The CDR3 spans 14 residues. V lost 5 bases and J lost 5, with 13 bases in between. In germline, CDR1 is SGHAT, CDR2 FQNNGV. The CDR3 nucleotides read TGTGCCAGCAGCCCGCGTTATGGGCACAATGAGCAGTTCTTC. It encodes CASSPRYGHNEQFF.

V usage is TRBV28 and J usage is TRBJ2-7, with D unclear. This CDR3 has 12 amino acids. V was trimmed by 5 bases and J by 7 bases, leaving 12 bases between them. CDR1 and CDR2 (germline): MDHEN, SYDVKM. Here the CDR3 reads CASSPTIREQYF. DNA of the CDR3: TGTGCCAGCAGTCCCACCATCAGGGAGCAGTACTTC. Full variable domain (missing parts from reference TRBV28 and TRBJ2-7): DVKVTQSSRYLVKRTGEKVFLECVQDMDHENMFWYRQDPGLGLRLIYFSYDVKMKEKGDIPEGYSVSREKKERFSLILESASTNQTSMYLCASSPTIREQYFGPGTRLTVT.

This clone was counted a few times. V is TRBV2 and J is TRBJ2-3, with 10 bases matching TRBD2. Germline CDR1 is SNHLY and CDR2 is FYNNEI. V dropped 7 bases and J dropped 2; count of bases not matched to a gene: 6. This CDR3 has 15 amino acids. The CDR3 coding sequence is TGTGCCAGCACCCGGACTAGCGGTTACACAGATACGCAGTATTTT. Protein sequence: CASTRTSGYTDTQYF.

The CDR3 protein is CASSNALLPTYEQYF. As DNA, the CDR3 is TGTGCCAGCAGCAATGCGTTACTCCCTACGTACGAGCAGTACTTC. The rearrangement links TRBV21-1 to TRBJ2-7; the table's D gene call, TRBD2, was not cross checked with the DNA. TRBV21-1 is a known pseudogene. The CDR3 is 15 residues long.

Only one count was recorded for this clone. The rearrangement uses TRBV9 and TRBJ1-3; 8 nucleotides line up with TRBD1. The CDR3 sequence is 15 residues long. V lost 4 bases to trimming and J lost 4 bases; unmatched junction nucleotides: 7. Germline CDR1 is SGDLS and CDR2 is YYNGEE. Written as DNA, the CDR3 is TGTGCCAGCAGCCCACACGGGACAGGAGGAAACACCATATATTTT. This sequence encodes CASSPHGTGGNTIYF.

This chain uses TRBV5-1 with TRBJ1-5; D is possibly TRBD1 (6 bases). CDR1 SGHRS and CDR2 YFSETQ come from the germline V gene. This CDR3 is 15 amino acids long. V lost 0 bases and J 0 bases, leaving 7 bases between the germline ends. As DNA, the CDR3 is TGCGCCAGCAGCTTGGAAGGGGGTAGCAATCAGCCCCAGCATTTT. It specifies CASSLEGGSNQPQHF.

The rearrangement joins TRBV5-1 to TRBJ1-1, with a weak D call TRBD1 (6 bases). The CDR3 is 15 amino acids. CDR1 and CDR2 from the germline V gene are SGHRS and YFSETQ. Between the trimmed V and J ends, which lost 1 base and 0 bases, there was a span of 10 bases. The DNA for the CDR3 is TGCGCCAGCAGCTTGTTGCAGGGGCTGAACACTGAAGCTTTCTTT. This translates into CASSLLQGLNTEAFF.

CDR3 DNA sequence: TGTGCCAGCAGCCCCACGACTAGCGGAGGACAAGAGACCCAGTACTTC. Its protein product is CASSPTTSGGQETQYF. The rearrangement links TRBV7-2 to TRBJ2-5; 9 bases agree with TRBD2. The CDR3 is 16 residues long. Germline trimming cut 5 bases from V and 2 bases from J; bases unmatched to any gene: 9. Germline lookup yields CDR1 SGHTA and CDR2 FQGNSA.